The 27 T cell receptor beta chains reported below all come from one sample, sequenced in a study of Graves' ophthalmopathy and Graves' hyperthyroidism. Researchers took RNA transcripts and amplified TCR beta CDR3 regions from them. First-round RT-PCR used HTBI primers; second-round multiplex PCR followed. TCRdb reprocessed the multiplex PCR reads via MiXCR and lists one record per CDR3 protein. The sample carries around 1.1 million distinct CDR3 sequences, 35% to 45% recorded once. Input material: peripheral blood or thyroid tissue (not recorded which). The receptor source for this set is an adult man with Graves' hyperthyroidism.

The CDR3, as DNA: TGTGCCAGTAGTATTCTGACAGGGCGCCCCACGGACTATGGCTACACCTTC. Its protein product is CASSILTGRPTDYGYTF. The genes are TRBV19 and TRBJ1-2; the match to TRBD1 covers 7 bases. This CDR3 contains 17 residues. Germline V gene lookup returns CDR1 LNHDA and CDR2 SQIVND (reference sequence). Trimming took 3 bases from V and 3 from J; bases not matched to a gene: 13.

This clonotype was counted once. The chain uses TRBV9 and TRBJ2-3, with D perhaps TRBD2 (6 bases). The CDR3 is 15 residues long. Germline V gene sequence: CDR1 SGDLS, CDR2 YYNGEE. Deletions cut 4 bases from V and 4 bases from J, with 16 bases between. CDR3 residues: CASSQEGNGADTQYF. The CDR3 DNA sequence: TGTGCCAGCAGCCAGGAGGGGAATGGCGCAGATACGCAGTATTTT.

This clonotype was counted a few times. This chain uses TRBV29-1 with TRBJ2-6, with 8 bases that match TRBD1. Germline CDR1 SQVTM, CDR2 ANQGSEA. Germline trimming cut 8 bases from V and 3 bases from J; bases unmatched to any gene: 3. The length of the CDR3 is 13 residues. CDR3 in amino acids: CSFRGLGANVLTF. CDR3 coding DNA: TGCAGCTTCAGGGGGCTTGGGGCCAACGTCCTGACTTTC.

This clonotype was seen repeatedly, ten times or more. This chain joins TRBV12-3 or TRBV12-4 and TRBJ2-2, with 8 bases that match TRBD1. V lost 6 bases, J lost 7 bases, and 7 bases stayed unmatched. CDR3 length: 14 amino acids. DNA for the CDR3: TGTGCCAGCAGACTCCAGGGGGCCGGCGGGGAGCTGTTTTTT. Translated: CASRLQGAGGELFF.

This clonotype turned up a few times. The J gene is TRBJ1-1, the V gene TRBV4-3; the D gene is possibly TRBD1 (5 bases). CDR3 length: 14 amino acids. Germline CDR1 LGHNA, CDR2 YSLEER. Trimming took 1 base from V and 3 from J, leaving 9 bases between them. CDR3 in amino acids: CASSQGGGYTEAFF. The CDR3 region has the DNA TGCGCCAGCAGCCAAGGGGGCGGGTACACTGAAGCTTTCTTT.

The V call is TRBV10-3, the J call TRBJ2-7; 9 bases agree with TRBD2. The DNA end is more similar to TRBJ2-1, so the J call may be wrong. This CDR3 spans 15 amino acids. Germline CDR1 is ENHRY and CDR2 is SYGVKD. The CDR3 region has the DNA TGTGCCATCAGTGGTAGCGGGAGAAAGGGGGGTGAGCAGTTCTTC. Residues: CAISGSGRKGGEQFF.

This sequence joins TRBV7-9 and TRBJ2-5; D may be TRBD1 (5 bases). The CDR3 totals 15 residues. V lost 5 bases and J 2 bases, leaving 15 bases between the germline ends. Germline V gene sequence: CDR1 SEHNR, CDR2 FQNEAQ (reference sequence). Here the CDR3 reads CASSPKRQNQETQYF. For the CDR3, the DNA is TGTGCCAGCAGCCCCAAGAGACAGAATCAAGAGACCCAGTACTTC.

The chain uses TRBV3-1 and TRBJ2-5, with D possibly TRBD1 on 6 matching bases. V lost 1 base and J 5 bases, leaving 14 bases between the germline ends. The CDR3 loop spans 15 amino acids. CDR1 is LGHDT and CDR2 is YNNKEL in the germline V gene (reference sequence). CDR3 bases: TGTGCCAGCAGCCAAGGAGACAGGACCCGGGAGACCCAGTACTTC. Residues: CASSQGDRTRETQYF.

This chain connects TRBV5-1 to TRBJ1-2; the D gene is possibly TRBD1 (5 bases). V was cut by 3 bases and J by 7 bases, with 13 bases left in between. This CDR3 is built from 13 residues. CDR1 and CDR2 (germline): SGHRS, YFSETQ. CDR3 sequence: CASSSSDRVGYTF. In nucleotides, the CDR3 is TGCGCCAGCAGCTCCTCAGACAGAGTTGGCTACACCTTC.

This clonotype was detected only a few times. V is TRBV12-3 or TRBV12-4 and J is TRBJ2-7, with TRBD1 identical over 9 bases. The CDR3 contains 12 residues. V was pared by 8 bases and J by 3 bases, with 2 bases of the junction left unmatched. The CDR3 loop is CASWTGVYEQYF. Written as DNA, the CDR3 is TGTGCCAGCTGGACAGGGGTCTACGAGCAGTACTTC.

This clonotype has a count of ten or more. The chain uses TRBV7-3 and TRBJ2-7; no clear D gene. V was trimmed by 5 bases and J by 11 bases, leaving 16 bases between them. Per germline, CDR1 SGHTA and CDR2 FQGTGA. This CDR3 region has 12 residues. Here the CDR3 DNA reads TGTGCCAGCAGCCAAATGGACGTAACTAAGTACTTC. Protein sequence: CASSQMDVTKYF.

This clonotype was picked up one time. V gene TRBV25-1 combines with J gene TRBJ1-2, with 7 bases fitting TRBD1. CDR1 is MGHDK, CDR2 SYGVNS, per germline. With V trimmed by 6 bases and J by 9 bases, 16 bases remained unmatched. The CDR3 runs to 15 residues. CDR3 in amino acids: CASSQDAQGIDSYTF. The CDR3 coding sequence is TGTGCCAGCAGCCAAGATGCACAGGGGATAGACAGCTACACCTTC.

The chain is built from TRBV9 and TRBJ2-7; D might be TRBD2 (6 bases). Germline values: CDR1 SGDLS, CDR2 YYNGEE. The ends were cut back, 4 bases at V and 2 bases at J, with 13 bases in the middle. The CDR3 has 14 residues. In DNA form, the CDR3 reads TGTGCCAGCAGCCCAGGCGGGGTCACCTACGAGCAGTACTTC. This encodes CASSPGGVTYEQYF.

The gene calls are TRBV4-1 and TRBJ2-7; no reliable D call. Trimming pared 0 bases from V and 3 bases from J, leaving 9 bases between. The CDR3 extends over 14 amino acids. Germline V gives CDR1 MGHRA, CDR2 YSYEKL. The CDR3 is CASSQDFDYYEQYF. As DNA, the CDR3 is TGCGCCAGCAGCCAAGATTTCGATTACTACGAGCAGTACTTC.

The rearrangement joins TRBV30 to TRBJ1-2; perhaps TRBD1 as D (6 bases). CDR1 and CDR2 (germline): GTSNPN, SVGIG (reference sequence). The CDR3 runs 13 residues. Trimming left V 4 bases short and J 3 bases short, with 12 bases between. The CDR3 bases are TGTGCCTGGACCCGACAGGCCCACTATGGCTACACCTTC. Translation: CAWTRQAHYGYTF.

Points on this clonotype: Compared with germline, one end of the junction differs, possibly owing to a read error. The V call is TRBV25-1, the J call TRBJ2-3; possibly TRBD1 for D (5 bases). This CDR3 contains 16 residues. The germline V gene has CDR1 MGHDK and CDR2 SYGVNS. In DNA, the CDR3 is TGTGTCAGCAGCCCGACAGCAGCCTCCCGCACAGATACGCAGTATTTT. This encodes CVSSPTAASRTDTQYF. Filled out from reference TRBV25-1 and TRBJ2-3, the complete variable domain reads EADIYQTPRYLVIGTGKKITLECSQTMGHDKMYWYQQDPGMELHLIHYSYGVNSTEKGDLSSESTVSRIRTEHFPLTLESARPSHTSQYLCVSSPTAASRTDTQYFGPGTRLTVL.

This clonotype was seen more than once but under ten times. The CDR3 loop reads CATSRDPGDGNTIYF. CDR3 sequence (DNA): TGTGCCACCAGCAGAGATCCAGGGGATGGAAACACCATATATTTT. The J gene is TRBJ1-3, the V gene TRBV15; TRBD1 might be the D (6 bases). The length of the CDR3 is 15 residues. V shed 0 bases and J shed 3 bases, with 9 bases lying between them. CDR1 and CDR2 (germline): LNHNV, YYDKDF (reference sequence).

CDR3 in amino acids: CATEGQSKGGYTF. For the CDR3, the DNA is TGTGCCACCGAAGGACAGTCCAAGGGCGGCTACACCTTC. The rearrangement uses TRBV10-3 and TRBJ1-2; D might be TRBD1 (6 bases). The germline V gene has CDR1 ENHRY and CDR2 SYGVKD. V dropped 10 bases and J dropped 8 bases, with 20 bases sitting between them. The CDR3 has 13 amino acids.

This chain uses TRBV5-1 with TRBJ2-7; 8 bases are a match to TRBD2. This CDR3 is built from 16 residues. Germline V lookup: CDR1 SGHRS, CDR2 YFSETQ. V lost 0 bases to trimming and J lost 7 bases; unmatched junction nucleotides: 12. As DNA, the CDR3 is TGCGCCAGCAGCTTGGCCGGGACGGGCTCGGGAGGGGAGCAGTACTTC. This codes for CASSLAGTGSGGEQYF.

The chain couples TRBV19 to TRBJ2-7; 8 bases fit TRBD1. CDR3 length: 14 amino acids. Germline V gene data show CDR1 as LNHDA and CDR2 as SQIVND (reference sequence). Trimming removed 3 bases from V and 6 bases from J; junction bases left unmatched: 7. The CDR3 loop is CASSMGRGRSEQYF. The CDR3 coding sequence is TGTGCCAGTAGTATGGGCAGGGGGCGAAGCGAGCAGTACTTC.

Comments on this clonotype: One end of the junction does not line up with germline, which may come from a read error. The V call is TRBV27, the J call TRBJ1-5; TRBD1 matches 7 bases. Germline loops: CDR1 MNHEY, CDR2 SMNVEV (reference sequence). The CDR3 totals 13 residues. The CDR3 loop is CASSSGQNQPQRF. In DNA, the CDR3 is TGTGCCAGCAGTTCGGGACAGAATCAGCCCCAGCGTTTT.

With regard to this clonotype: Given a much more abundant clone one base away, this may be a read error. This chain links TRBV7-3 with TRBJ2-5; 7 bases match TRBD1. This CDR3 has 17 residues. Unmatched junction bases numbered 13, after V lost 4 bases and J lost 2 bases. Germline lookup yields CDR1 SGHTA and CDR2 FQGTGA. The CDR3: CASSSTTLGRGQETQYF. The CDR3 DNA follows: TGTGCCAGCAGCTCAACCACCCTGGGCAGGGGGCAAGAGACCCAGTACTTC.

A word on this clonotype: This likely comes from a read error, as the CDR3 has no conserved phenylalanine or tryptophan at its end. CDR3 nucleotide sequence: TGTGCCAGCAGTTACTCGCTCAGCTATGGTCAGCCCCAGCATCTT. As protein: CASSYSLSYGQPQHL. This sequence joins TRBV6-2 or TRBV6-3 and TRBJ1-5; no reliable D call. Trimming pared 0 bases from V and 6 bases from J, leaving 12 bases between. The germline V gene has CDR1 MNHEY and CDR2 SVGEGT. The CDR3 contains 15 residues.

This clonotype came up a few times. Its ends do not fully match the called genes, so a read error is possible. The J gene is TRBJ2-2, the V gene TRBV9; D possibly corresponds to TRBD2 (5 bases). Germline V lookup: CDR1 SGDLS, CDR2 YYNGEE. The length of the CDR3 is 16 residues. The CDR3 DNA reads TGTGCCAGCAGCGTAGGGTCAGGACTGAACACCGGGGAGCCGTTTTTT. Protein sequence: CASSVGSGLNTGEPFF.

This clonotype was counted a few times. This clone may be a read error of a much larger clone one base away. The CDR3 coding sequence is TGTGCCAGCAGAGGGATGGCTAATAATTCACCCCTCCACTTT. It yields the protein CASRGMANNSPLHF. This sequence joins TRBV7-8 and TRBJ1-6; D ambiguous. The germline V gene encodes CDR1 SGHVS and CDR2 FQNEAQ. Trimming shortened V by 6 bases and J by 5 bases, and 11 bases separated the two germline ends. This CDR3 has 14 residues.

The CDR3, as DNA: TGCGCCAGCAGCTTTTTAGGGGGCGTCGAGCAGTACTTC. As protein: CASSFLGGVEQYF. The rearrangement joins TRBV5-1 to TRBJ2-5; the match to TRBD1 covers 7 bases. TRBJ2-7 explains the end of the DNA better; the J call may be wrong. The CDR3 length is 13 residues. Germline V gene lookup returns CDR1 SGHRS and CDR2 YFSETQ.

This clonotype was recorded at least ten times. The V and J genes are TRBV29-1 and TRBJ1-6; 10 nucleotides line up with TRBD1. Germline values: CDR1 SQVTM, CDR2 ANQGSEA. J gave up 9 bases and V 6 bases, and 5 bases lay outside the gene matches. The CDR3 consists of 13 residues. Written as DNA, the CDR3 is TGCAGCGTGACGACAGGGGGCGGTTCACCCCTCCACTTT. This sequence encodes CSVTTGGGSPLHF.